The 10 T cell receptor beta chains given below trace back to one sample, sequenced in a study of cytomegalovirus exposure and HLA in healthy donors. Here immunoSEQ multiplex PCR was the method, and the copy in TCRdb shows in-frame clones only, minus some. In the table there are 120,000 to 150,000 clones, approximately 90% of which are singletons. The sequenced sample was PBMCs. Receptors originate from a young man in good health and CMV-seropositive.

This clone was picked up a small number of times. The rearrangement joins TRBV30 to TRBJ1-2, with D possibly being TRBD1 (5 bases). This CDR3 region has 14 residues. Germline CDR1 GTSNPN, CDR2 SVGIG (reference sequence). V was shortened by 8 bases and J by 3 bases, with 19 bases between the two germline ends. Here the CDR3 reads CAGLVWGNDYGYTF. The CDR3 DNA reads TGTGCCGGACTAGTATGGGGCAACGACTATGGCTACACCTTC.

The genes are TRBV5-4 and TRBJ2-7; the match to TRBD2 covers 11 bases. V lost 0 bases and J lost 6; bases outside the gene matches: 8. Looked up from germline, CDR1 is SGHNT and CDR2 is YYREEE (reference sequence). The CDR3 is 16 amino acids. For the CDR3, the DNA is TGTGCCAGCAGCTTGGACACTAGCGGGAGATCGAGCGAGCAGTACTTC. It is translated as CASSLDTSGRSSEQYF. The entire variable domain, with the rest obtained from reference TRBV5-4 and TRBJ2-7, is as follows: ETGVTQSPTHLIKTRGQQVTLRCSSQSGHNTVSWYQQALGQGPQFIFQYYREEENGRGNFPPRFSGLQFPNYSSELNVNALELDDSALYLCASSLDTSGRSSEQYFGPGTRLTVT.

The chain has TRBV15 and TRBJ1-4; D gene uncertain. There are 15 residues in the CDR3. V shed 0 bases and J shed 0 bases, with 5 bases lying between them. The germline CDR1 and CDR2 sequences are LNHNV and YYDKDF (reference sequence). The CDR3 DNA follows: TGTGCCACCAGCAGAGACTCAGCAACTAATGAAAAACTGTTTTTT. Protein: CATSRDSATNEKLFF. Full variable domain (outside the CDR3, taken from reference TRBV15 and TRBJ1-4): DAMVIQNPRYQVTQFGKPVTLSCSQTLNHNVMYWYQQKSSQAPKLLFHYYDKDFNNEADTPDNFQSRRPNTSFCFLDIRSPGLGDTAMYLCATSRDSATNEKLFFGSGTQLSVL.

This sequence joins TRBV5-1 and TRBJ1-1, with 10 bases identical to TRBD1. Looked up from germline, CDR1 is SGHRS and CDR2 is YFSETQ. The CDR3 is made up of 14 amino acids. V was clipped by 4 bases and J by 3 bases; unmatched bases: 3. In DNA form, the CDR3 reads TGCGCCAGCAGCATGGACAGGGGGTACACTGAAGCTTTCTTT. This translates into CASSMDRGYTEAFF.

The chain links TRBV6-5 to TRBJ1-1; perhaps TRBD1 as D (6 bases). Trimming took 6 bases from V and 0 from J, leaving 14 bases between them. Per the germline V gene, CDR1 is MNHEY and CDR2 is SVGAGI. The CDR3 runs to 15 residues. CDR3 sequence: CASSPWTDMNTEAFF. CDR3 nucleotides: TGTGCCAGCAGCCCCTGGACAGATATGAACACTGAAGCTTTCTTT.

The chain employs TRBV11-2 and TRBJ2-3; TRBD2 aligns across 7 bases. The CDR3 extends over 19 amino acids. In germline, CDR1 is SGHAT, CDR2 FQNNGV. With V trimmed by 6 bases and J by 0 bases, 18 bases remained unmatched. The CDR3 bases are TGTGCCAGCAGTCCCCCCCGGGGTAGCGGGTCCGCTAGCACAGATACGCAGTATTTT. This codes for CASSPPRGSGSASTDTQYF.

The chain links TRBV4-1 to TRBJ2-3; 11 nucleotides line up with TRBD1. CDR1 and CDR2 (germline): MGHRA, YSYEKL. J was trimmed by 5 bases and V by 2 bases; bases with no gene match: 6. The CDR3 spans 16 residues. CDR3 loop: CASSQPWTGGKDTQYF. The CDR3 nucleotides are TGCGCCAGCAGCCAACCCTGGACAGGGGGCAAAGATACGCAGTATTTT.

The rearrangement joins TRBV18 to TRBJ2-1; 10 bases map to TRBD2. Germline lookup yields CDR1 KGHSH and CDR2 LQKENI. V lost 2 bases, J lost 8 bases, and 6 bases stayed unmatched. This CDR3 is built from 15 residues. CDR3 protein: CASSPGAGGPYEQFF. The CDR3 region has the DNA TGTGCCAGCTCACCAGGAGCGGGAGGGCCCTATGAGCAGTTCTTC.

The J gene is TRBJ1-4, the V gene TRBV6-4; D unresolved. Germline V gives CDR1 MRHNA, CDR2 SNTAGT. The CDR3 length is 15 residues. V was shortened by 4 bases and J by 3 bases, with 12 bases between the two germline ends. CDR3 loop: CASSVQSGSNEKLFF. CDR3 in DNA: TGTGCCAGCAGTGTTCAGAGCGGATCTAATGAAAAACTGTTTTTT.

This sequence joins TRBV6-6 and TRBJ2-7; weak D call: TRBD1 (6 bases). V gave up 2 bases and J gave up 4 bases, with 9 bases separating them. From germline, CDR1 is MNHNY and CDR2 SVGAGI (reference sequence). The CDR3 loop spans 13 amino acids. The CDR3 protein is CASSYGGPYEQYF. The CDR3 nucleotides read TGTGCCAGCAGTTACGGGGGCCCGTACGAGCAGTACTTC.